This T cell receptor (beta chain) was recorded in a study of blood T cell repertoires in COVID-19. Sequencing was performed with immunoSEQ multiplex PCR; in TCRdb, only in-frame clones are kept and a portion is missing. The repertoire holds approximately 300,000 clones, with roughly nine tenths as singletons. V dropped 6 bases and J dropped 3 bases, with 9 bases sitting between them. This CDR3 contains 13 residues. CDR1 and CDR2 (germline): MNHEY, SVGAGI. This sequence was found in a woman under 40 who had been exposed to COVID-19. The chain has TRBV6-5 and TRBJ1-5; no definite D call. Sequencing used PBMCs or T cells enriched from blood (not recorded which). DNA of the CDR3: TGTGCCAGCAGGAGACAAACCAATCAGCCCCAGCATTTT. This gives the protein CASRRQTNQPQHF.